The TCR beta chain described here comes from a study of OX40 agonist ivuxolimab in advanced cancers. Turning to the study itself: Partial responses occurred in three patients (one hepatocellular carcinoma, two cutaneous melanoma).

Profiled with immunoSEQ multiplex PCR; TCRdb holds only in-frame clones, not every one. The table lists 45,000 to 55,000 clones, 80% to 85% of them singletons. The V and J ends lost 0 bases and 0 bases respectively, with 9 bases between them. Germline CDR1 SGDLS, CDR2 YYNGEE. There are 15 residues in the CDR3. On this clone itself: The antigen is unknown.

Points from the study as a whole: Low normalized clonal expansion also occurred in some nonresponding patients. Fewer expanded clones were found on average in CD4+ than in CD8+ T cells.

The chain has TRBV9 and TRBJ1-1; D is ambiguous. The sample here was CD4+ or CD8+ T cells sorted from blood, taken in a trial of the OX40 agonist ivuxolimab. The receptor was isolated from an adult with an advanced solid tumor such as melanoma, head and neck, liver or kidney cancer. This chain's CDR3 is CASSVENTMNTEAFF. In DNA form, the CDR3 reads TGTGCCAGCAGCGTAGAGAACACCATGAACACTGAAGCTTTCTTT.